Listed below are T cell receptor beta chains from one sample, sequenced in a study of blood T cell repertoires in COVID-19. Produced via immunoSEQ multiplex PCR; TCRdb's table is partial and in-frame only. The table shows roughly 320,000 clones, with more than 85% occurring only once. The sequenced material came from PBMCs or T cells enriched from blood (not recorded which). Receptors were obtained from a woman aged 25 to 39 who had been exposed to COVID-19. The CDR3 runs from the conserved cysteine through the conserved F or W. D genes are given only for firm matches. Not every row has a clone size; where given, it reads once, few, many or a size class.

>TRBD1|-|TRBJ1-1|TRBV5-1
TGCGCCAGCAGCTTGGGACAGGGGGGTGAAGCTTTCTTT
CASSLGQGGEAFF
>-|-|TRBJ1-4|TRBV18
TGTGCCAGCTCACCAAAACAGACTAATGAAAAACTGTTTTTT
CASSPKQTNEKLFF
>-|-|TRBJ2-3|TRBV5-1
TGCGCCAGCAGCTACAGAGACACAGATACGCAGTATTTT
CASSYRDTDTQYF
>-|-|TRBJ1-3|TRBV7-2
TGTGCCAGCAGCTTCGGAGCAATAAACACCATATATTTT
CASSFGAINTIYF
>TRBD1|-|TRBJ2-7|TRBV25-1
TGTGCCAGCAGACCGACAGGGGGGACCTACGAGCAGTACTTC
CASRPTGGTYEQYF
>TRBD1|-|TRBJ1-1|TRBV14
TGTGCCAGCAGCCAAGACGGGACAGAATCCCTGAACACTGAAGCTTTCTTT
CASSQDGTESLNTEAFF
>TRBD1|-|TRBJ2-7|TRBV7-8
TGTGCCAGCAGCTTAGTTCCAGGGGGCTTGTCCTACGAGCAGTACTTC
CASSLVPGGLSYEQYF
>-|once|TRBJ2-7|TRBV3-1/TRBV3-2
TGTGCCAAAAGGGGATCCGAGCAGTACTTC
CAKRGSEQYF
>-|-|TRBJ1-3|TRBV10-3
TGTGCCATCGGGAGAGGACTCGGAAACACCATATATTTT
CAIGRGLGNTIYF
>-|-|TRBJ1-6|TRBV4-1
TGCGCCAGCAGCTATAAGACCGGGGGTAAGACCTATAATTCACCCCTCCACTTT
CASSYKTGGKTYNSPLHF
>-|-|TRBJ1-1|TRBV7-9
TGTGCCAGCAGCTTAGGAACGTACAGGGTCCCTGAAGCTTTCTTT
CASSLGTYRVPEAFF
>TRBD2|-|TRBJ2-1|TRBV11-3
TGTGCCAGCAGCCCTAGAGTGGCTAGCGGCCGATACAATGAGCAGTTCTTC
CASSPRVASGRYNEQFF
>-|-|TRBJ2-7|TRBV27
TGTGCCAGCAGTTGGACAGCGATAGATCACGAGCAGTACTTC
CASSWTAIDHEQYF
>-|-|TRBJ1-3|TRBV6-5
TGTGCCAGTCAACACGACTTCTCTGGAAACACCATATATTTT
CASQHDFSGNTIYF
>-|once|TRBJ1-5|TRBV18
TGTGCCAGCTCACCAAATTCAGGGGCCGATCAGCCCCAGCATTTT
CASSPNSGADQPQHF
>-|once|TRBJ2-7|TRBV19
TGTGCCAGTAGTATCGGGCGGGGAGCCTACGAGCAGTACTTC
CASSIGRGAYEQYF
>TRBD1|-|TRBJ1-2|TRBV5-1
TGCGCCAGCAGCTGGGACGTTGGCGACAGGGTCTCCTATGGCTACACCTTC
CASSWDVGDRVSYGYTF
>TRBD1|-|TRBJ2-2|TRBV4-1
TGCGCCAGCAGCCAACCCCGGACAGGGGCCCACACCGGGGAGCTGTTTTTT
CASSQPRTGAHTGELFF
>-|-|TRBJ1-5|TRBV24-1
TGTGCCACCCGCCAGGCCAGCAATCAGCCCCAGCATTTT
CATRQASNQPQHF
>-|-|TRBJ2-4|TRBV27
TGTGCCAGCGGCTCCCCCCAGGGGGCCAAAAACATTCAGTACTTC
CASGSPQGAKNIQYF
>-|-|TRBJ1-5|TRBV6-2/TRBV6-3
TGTGCCAGCAGTTCCTTCGGACAGTACAATCAGCCCCAGCATTTT
CASSSFGQYNQPQHF
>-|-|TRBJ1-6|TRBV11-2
TGTGCCAGCAGCTCGGGGGGGGATAATTCACCCCTCCACTTT
CASSSGGDNSPLHF
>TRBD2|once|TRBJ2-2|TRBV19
TGTGCCAGTCCCCTAGGGCTACTAGCGGGGGGCGCGAACACCGGGGAGCTGTTTTTT
CASPLGLLAGGANTGELFF
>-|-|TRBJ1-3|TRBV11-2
TGTGCCAGCAGCTTAAGCAGGGTAGGAAACACCATATATTTT
CASSLSRVGNTIYF
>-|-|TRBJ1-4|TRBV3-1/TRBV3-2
TGTGCCAGCAGCTTGGGGGCACGCGAGAGCCTAGAAAAACTGTTTTTT
CASSLGARESLEKLFF
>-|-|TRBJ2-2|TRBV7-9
TGTGCCAGCAGCGCCCCCCCCGGGAACACCGGGGAGCTGTTTTTT
CASSAPPGNTGELFF
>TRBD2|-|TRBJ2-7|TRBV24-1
TGTGCCACCAGTGATTTGCGTACTAGCGGGGCCATCTACGAGCAGTACTTC
CATSDLRTSGAIYEQYF
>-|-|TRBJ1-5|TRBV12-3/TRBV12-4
TGTGCCAGCAGTTTTGCGGATCAGCCCCAGCATTTT
CASSFADQPQHF
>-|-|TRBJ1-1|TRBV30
TGTGCCTGGAGTGTGGACTCGAACACTGAAGCTTTCTTT
CAWSVDSNTEAFF
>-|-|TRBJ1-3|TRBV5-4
TGTGCCAGCAGCTTGACAGCTAACTCTGGAAACACCATATATTTT
CASSLTANSGNTIYF
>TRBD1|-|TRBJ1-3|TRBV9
TGTGCCAGCAGCTCCCGAACAGGGGCTGGAAACACCATATATTTT
CASSSRTGAGNTIYF
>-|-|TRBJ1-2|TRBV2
TGTGCCAGCAGTACGGACAGTGCTAACTATGGCTACACCTTC
CASSTDSANYGYTF
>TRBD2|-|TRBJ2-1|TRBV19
TGTGCCAGTAGTATCTCCAGCGGGGGGGTGAGCGGCAATGAGCAGTTCTTC
CASSISSGGVSGNEQFF
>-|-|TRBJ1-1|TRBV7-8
TGTGCCAGCAGCATACAGGGACCGAACACTGAAGCTTTCTTT
CASSIQGPNTEAFF
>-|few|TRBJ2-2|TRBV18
TGTGCCAGCTCACCTACCGGGATTGCCGGGGAGCTGTTTTTT
CASSPTGIAGELFF
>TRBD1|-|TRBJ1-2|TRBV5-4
TGTGCCAGCAGCTGGGCGGACAGGGTCAACTATGGCTACACCTTC
CASSWADRVNYGYTF
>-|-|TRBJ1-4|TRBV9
TGTGCCAGCAGCGTAGGTCAGGGAACTAATGAAAAACTGTTTTTT
CASSVGQGTNEKLFF
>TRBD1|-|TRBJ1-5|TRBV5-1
TGCGCCAGCAGCACCGGACAGGGAGTCCAGCCCCAGCATTTT
CASSTGQGVQPQHF
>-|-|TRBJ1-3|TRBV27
TGTGCCCGGGACATCTCTGGAAACACCATATATTTT
CARDISGNTIYF
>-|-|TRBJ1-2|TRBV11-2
TGTGCCAGCAGCTCGACAGCTAACTATGGCTACACCTTC
CASSSTANYGYTF
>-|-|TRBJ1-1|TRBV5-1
TGCGCCAGCAGCTCCCACCGACAGTACGCGAACACTGAAGCTTTCTTT
CASSSHRQYANTEAFF
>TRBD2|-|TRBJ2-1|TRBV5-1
TGCGCCAGCAGCTTGGTGGGGGGGTACTACAATGAGCAGTTCTTC
CASSLVGGYYNEQFF
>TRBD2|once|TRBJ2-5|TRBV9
TGTGCCAGCAGCAGTAGCGGGGGGGTAAAAGAGACCCAGTACTTC
CASSSSGGVKETQYF
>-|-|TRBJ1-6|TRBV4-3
TGCGCCAGCAGCCAAGATGGACAGCCGTATAATTCACCCCTCCACTTT
CASSQDGQPYNSPLHF
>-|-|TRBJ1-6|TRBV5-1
TGCGCCAGCAGCCCCCGGGAGAGTAGTTCACCCCTCCACTTT
CASSPRESSSPLHF
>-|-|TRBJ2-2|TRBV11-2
TGTGCCAGCAGCACCCTAATCAAATACCCGTACGGGGAGCTGTTTTTT
CASSTLIKYPYGELFF
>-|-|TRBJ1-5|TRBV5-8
TGTGCCAGCAGCTCTACGGGGAATCAGGCCCAGCATTTT
CASSSTGNQAQHF
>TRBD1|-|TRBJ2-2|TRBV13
TGTGCCAGCAGCTTCGGTTCAGGGGGTGGAACCGGGGAGCTGTTTTTT
CASSFGSGGGTGELFF
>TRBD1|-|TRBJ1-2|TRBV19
TGTGCCAGTAGTCCGGGGACAGGGAAGTACTATGGCTACACCTTC
CASSPGTGKYYGYTF
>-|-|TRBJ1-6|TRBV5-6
TGTGCCAGCAATCCGATGGGGGCAACCTATAATTCACCCCTCCACTTT
CASNPMGATYNSPLHF
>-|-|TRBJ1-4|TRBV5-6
TGTGCCAGCAGCTTGGCCGCGGGGGACGAAAAACTGTTTTTT
CASSLAAGDEKLFF
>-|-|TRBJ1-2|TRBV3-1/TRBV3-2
TGTGCCAGCAGTTATCAGGGAGGAGGCGGCTACACCTTC
CASSYQGGGGYTF